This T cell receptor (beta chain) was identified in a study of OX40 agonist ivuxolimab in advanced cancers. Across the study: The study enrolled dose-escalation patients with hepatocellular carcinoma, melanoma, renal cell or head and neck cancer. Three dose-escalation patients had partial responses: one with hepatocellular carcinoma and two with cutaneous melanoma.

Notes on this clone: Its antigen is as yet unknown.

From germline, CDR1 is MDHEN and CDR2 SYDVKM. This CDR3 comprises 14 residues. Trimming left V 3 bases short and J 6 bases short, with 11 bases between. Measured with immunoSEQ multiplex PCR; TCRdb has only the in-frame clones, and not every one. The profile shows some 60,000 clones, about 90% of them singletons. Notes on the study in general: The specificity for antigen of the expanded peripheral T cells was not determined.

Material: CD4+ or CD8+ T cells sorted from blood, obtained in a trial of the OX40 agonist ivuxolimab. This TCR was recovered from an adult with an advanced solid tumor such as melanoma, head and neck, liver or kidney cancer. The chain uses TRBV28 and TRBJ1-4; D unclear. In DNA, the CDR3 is TGTGCCAGCAGTTTCGAGGTATGGGATGAAAAACTGTTTTTT. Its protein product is CASSFEVWDEKLFF.